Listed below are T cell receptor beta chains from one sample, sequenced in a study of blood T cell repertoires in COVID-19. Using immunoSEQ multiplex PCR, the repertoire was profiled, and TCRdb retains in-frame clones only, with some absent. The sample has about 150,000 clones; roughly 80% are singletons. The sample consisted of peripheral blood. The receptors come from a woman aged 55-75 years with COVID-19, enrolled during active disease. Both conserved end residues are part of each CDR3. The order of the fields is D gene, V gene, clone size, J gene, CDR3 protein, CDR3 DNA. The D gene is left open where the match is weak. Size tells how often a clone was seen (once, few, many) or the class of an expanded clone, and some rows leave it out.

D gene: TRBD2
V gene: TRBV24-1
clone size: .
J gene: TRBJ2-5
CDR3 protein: CATSDSTSGRGTQYF
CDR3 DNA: TGTGCCACCAGTGACTCGACTAGCGGGAGAGGGACCCAGTACTTC

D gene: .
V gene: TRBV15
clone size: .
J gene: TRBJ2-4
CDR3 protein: CATSTVPENIQYF
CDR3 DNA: TGTGCCACCAGCACTGTCCCAGAAAACATTCAGTACTTC

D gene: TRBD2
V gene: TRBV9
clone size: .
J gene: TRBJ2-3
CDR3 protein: CASSRDYTDTQYF
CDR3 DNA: TGTGCCAGCAGCAGGGACTACACAGATACGCAGTATTTT

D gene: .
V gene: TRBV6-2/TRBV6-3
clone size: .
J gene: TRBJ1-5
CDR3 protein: CASSYQRGGTQPQHF
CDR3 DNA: TGTGCCAGCAGTTACCAAAGGGGCGGGACTCAGCCCCAGCATTTT

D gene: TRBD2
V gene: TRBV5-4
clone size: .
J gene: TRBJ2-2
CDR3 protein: CASSGSSGEGVNGELFF
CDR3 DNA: TGTGCCAGCAGCGGATCTAGCGGGGAGGGGGTTAACGGGGAGCTGTTTTTT

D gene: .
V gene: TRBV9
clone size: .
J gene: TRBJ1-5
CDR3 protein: CASSVGSSNQPQHF
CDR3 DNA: TGTGCCAGCAGCGTAGGTAGTAGCAATCAGCCCCAGCATTTT

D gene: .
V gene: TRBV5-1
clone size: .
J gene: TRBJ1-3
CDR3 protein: CASSLGGQGGNTIYF
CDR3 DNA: TGCGCCAGCAGCTTGGGAGGACAAGGGGGAAACACCATATATTTT

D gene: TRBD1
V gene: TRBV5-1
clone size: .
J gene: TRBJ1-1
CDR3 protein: CASSWGQPLSEAFF
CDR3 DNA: TGCGCCAGCAGCTGGGGACAGCCGCTTTCTGAAGCTTTCTTT

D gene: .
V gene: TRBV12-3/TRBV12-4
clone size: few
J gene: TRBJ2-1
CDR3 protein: CASSLAQVEQFF
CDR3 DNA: TGTGCCAGCAGTTTAGCGCAGGTTGAGCAGTTCTTC

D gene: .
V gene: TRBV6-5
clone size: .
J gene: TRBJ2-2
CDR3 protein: CASKETGELFF
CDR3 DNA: TGTGCCAGCAAGGAGACCGGGGAGCTGTTTTTT

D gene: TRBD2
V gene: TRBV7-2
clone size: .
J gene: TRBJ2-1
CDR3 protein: CASSTSGVVHNEQFF
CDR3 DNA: TGTGCCAGCAGCACCAGCGGGGTGGTACACAATGAGCAGTTCTTC

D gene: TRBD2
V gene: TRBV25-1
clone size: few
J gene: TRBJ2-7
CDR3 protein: CASSDELAGIYEQYF
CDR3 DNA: TGTGCCAGCAGTGATGAACTAGCGGGAATATACGAGCAGTACTTC

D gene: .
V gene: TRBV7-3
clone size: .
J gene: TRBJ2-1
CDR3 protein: CASSPGGSYNEQFF
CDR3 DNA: TGTGCCAGCAGCCCCGGCGGCTCCTACAATGAGCAGTTCTTC

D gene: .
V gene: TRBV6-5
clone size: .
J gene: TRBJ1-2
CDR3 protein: CASAPGTTLYGYTF
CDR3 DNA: TGTGCCAGCGCACCAGGGACAACCCTCTATGGCTACACCTTC

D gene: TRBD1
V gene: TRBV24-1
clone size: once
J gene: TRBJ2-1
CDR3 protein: CATRDRAFNEQFF
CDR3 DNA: TGTGCCACCAGGGACAGGGCATTCAATGAGCAGTTCTTC

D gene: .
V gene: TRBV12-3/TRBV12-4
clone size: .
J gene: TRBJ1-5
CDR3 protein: CASSLLFQPQHF
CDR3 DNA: TGTGCCAGCAGTTTATTATTTCAGCCCCAGCATTTT

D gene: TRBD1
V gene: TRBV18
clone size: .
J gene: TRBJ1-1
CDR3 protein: CASSIGPISGTGGGTEAFF
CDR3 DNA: TGTGCCAGCTCAATCGGGCCAATTTCCGGGACAGGCGGGGGCACTGAAGCTTTCTTT

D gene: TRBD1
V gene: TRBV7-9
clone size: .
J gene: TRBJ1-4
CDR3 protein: CASSLAGTGGAYEKLFF
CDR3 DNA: TGTGCCAGCAGCTTAGCGGGGACAGGGGGCGCTTATGAAAAACTGTTTTTT

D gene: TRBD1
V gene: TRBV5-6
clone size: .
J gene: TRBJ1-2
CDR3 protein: CASSFLGTAYGYTF
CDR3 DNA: TGTGCCAGCAGCTTTCTAGGGACAGCCTATGGCTACACCTTC

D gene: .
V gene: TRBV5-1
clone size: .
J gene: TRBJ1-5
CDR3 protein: CASSRIGGGGQPQHF
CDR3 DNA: TGCGCCAGCAGCCGTATCGGAGGGGGGGGCCAGCCCCAGCATTTT

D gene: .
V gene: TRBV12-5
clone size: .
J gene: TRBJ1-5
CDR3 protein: CASEPGQLSNQPQHF
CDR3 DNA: TGTGCTAGCGAGCCGGGACAACTTAGCAATCAGCCCCAGCATTTT